Listed here are 26 T cell receptor beta chains from one sample, sequenced in a study of CD8 T cells in ankylosing spondylitis. Overall study findings and caveats: Ankylosing spondylitis blood seemed to carry a telltale TCR beta motif made of under ten highly homologous variants.

These receptors have no known antigen. TCRdb re-analysed the 5' RACE reads in MiXCR, keeping a single row per CDR3 protein. Of hundreds of thousands of distinct CDR3 sequences detected, roughly 10% appear once; the ten largest clones hold 0.51%. Sequencing used blood, either unsorted or a sorted T cell fraction (not recorded which). The source is a male donor with ankylosing spondylitis.

Many counts were recorded for this clonotype. The V gene is TRBV20-1, the J gene TRBJ2-4, with a possible D match to TRBD2 (6 bases). The CDR3 has 13 residues. V was pared by 0 bases and J by 3 bases, with 6 bases between. In germline, CDR1 is DFQATT, CDR2 SNEGSKA (reference sequence). The CDR3 nucleotides read TGCAGTGCTAGAGAGGGGGGCAAAAACATTCAGTACTTC. Translation gives CSAREGGKNIQYF.

This clonotype was seen at least ten times. At one of its ends the junction is not consistent with the germline gene, which may arise from a read error. The chain joins TRBV10-3 to TRBJ2-5; possibly TRBD2 for D (6 bases). Germline-derived CDR1 and CDR2 are ENHRY and SYGVKD. The CDR3 has 15 residues. CDR3 protein: CAIGRTGGDQETQYF. CDR3 DNA: TGTGCCATCGGACGTACAGGAGGGGACCAGGAGACCCAGTACTTC.

The chain has TRBV6-2 or TRBV6-3 and TRBJ1-5; 9 nucleotides align to TRBD1. The germline V gene encodes CDR1 MNHEY and CDR2 SVGEGT. The CDR3 is 21 amino acids. J gave up 4 bases and V 2 bases, and 21 bases lay outside the gene matches. CDR3 protein: CASSYPVPTGGIIDGNQPQHF. The CDR3 nucleotides are TGTGCCAGCAGTTACCCCGTTCCGACAGGGGGGATCATTGATGGAAATCAGCCCCAGCATTTT.

The V and J genes are TRBV12-3 or TRBV12-4 and TRBJ1-2; D gene ambiguous. The CDR3 runs 13 residues. V gave up 6 bases and J gave up 4 bases, with 12 bases separating them. CDR3 protein: CASRPDKPYGYTF. The CDR3, as DNA: TGTGCCAGCAGGCCTGACAAGCCCTATGGCTACACCTTC.

Worth noting for this clonotype: A read error may account for a junction end that differs from germline. This chain uses TRBV4-2 with TRBJ2-1; D call uncertain. Germline V gene data show CDR1 as LGHNA and CDR2 as YNFKEQ. This CDR3 is 13 amino acids long. The CDR3 loop reads CASSQDGTNEKFF. As DNA, the CDR3 is TGTGCCAGCAGCCAAGACGGAACAAATGAGAAGTTCTTC.

J is TRBJ2-5 and V is TRBV25-1, with D perhaps matching TRBD1 (7 bases). CDR1 and CDR2 from the germline V gene are MGHDK and SYGVNS. There are 14 residues in the CDR3. V was shortened by 5 bases and J by 3 bases, with 13 bases between the two germline ends. The CDR3 region is CASSRQGGKETQYF. In DNA, the CDR3 is TGTGCCAGCAGTAGGCAGGGGGGAAAAGAGACCCAGTACTTC.

This clonotype has a handful of counts. This rearrangement joins TRBV20-1 to TRBJ2-5; D possibly corresponds to TRBD2 (6 bases). The CDR3 spans 15 residues. The germline CDR1 and CDR2 sequences are DFQATT and SNEGSKA (reference sequence). V was trimmed by 3 bases and J by 4 bases, leaving 18 bases between them. CDR3 sequence: CSARGQGGGPETQYF. The CDR3, as DNA: TGCAGTGCTAGGGGCCAGGGAGGTGGTCCAGAGACCCAGTACTTC.

The chain uses TRBV12-3 or TRBV12-4 and TRBJ2-3; TRBD2 aligns across 14 bases. The CDR3 totals 16 residues. The ends lost 4 bases at V and 7 bases at J; junction bases unmatched: 7. The CDR3 coding sequence is TGTGCCAGCAGTTCCCACGGGACTAGCGGGGGAAATACGCAGTATTTT. Encoded protein: CASSSHGTSGGNTQYF.

In this sample, this clonotype turned up many times. The chain joins TRBV7-8 to TRBJ2-1; D gene unclear. The CDR3 is 14 amino acids. Germline CDR1 SGHVS, CDR2 FQNEAQ. Trimming removed 1 base at V and 4 bases at J, with 8 bases between. CDR3 sequence: CASSLVGGYNEQFF. DNA of the CDR3: TGTGCCAGCAGCTTAGTTGGTGGTTACAATGAGCAGTTCTTC.

The chain has TRBV29-1 and TRBJ2-3; maybe TRBD1 (6 bases). This CDR3 is built from 14 residues. V was pared by 3 bases and J by 0 bases, with 10 bases between. Germline V CDR1 and CDR2: SQVTM, ANQGSEA. The CDR3 region has the DNA TGCAGCGTTGACCGGACAGTTAGCACAGATACGCAGTATTTT. Translating gives CSVDRTVSTDTQYF.

This chain uses TRBV20-1 with TRBJ1-1; perhaps TRBD1 as D (5 bases). The CDR3 runs to 13 residues. Germline V gives CDR1 DFQATT, CDR2 SNEGSKA (reference sequence). Between the trimmed V and J ends, which lost 3 bases and 6 bases, there was a span of 14 bases. In nucleotides, the CDR3 is TGCAGTGCTAGGGTATACAGGAGGGCTGAAGCTTTCTTT. As protein: CSARVYRRAEAFF.

This clonotype was picked up a small number of times. V is TRBV5-1 and J is TRBJ2-4, with 8 bases matching TRBD1. The CDR3 contains 20 residues. Germline V lookup: CDR1 SGHRS, CDR2 YFSETQ. Trimming at V came to 0 bases and at J to 0 bases, leaving 14 bases not matched to a gene. The CDR3 sequence: CASSLEVWDRRTLAKNIQYF. CDR3 nucleotide sequence: TGCGCCAGCAGCTTGGAGGTCTGGGACAGGCGAACTCTAGCCAAAAACATTCAGTACTTC. Filled out from reference TRBV5-1 and TRBJ2-4, the complete variable domain reads KAGVTQTPRYLIKTRGQQVTLSCSPISGHRSVSWYQQTPGQGLQFLFEYFSETQRNKGNFPGRFSGRQFSNSRSEMNVSTLELGDSALYLCASSLEVWDRRTLAKNIQYFGAGTRLSVL.

V and J are TRBV20-1 and TRBJ1-1; D is unresolved. V was pared by 4 bases and J by 0 bases, with 9 bases between. This CDR3 is 13 amino acids long. Germline assignment: CDR1 DFQATT and CDR2 SNEGSKA (reference sequence). The CDR3 here is CSATAPLNTEAFF. CDR3 DNA sequence: TGCAGTGCTACGGCACCATTGAACACTGAAGCTTTCTTT.

This clonotype was picked up many times. The gene calls are TRBV5-1 and TRBJ1-2, with a tentative D call TRBD1 (5 bases). The germline gives CDR1 SGHRS, CDR2 YFSETQ. The length of the CDR3 is 14 residues. The ends were cut back, 4 bases at V and 6 bases at J, with 16 bases in the middle. The CDR3 protein is CASSGNGGMDGYTF. CDR3 nucleotides: TGCGCCAGCAGCGGAAACGGGGGTATGGATGGCTACACCTTC.

The chain has TRBV4-3 and TRBJ2-7; 10 bases agree with TRBD1. CDR1 and CDR2 (germline): LGHNA, YSLEER. This CDR3 has 16 residues. V was clipped by 0 bases and J by 2 bases; unmatched bases: 4. CDR3 protein: CASSQDKGTGAYEQYF. The CDR3 DNA reads as TGCGCCAGCAGCCAAGATAAGGGGACAGGGGCCTACGAGCAGTACTTC.

The V gene is TRBV7-3, the J gene TRBJ1-5; the D is unclear. The CDR3 loop spans 13 amino acids. CDR1 and CDR2 (germline): SGHTA, FQGTGA. V was trimmed by 5 bases and J by 5 bases, leaving 10 bases between them. The CDR3 DNA reads as TGTGCCAGCAGCCCGAATCCAGATCAGCCCCAGCATTTT. Translating it yields CASSPNPDQPQHF.

This clonotype was observed at least ten times. The chain couples TRBV7-2 to TRBJ2-5; D possibly corresponds to TRBD1 (6 bases). The V end lost 4 bases, the J end lost 5 bases, and 20 bases lay between the germline ends. The CDR3 sequence is 16 residues long. Germline assignment: CDR1 SGHTA and CDR2 FQGNSA. Written as DNA, the CDR3 is TGTGCCAGCAGCTCCGGGGCCGTACAGGGTGGGGAGACCCAGTACTTC. It yields the protein CASSSGAVQGGETQYF.

This clonotype was counted many times. The chain uses TRBV5-1 and TRBJ2-6; D might be TRBD1 (6 bases). Germline V lookup: CDR1 SGHRS, CDR2 YFSETQ. The CDR3 runs to 18 residues. V lost 2 bases and J lost 2, with 17 bases in between. The CDR3 loop reads CASSLQGRNLPGANVLTF. DNA for the CDR3: TGCGCCAGCAGCTTACAGGGAAGAAACCTTCCTGGGGCCAACGTCCTGACTTTC. The whole variable domain, remainder taken from reference TRBV5-1 and TRBJ2-6, is KAGVTQTPRYLIKTRGQQVTLSCSPISGHRSVSWYQQTPGQGLQFLFEYFSETQRNKGNFPGRFSGRQFSNSRSEMNVSTLELGDSALYLCASSLQGRNLPGANVLTFGAGSRLTVL.

The chain is built from TRBV7-9 and TRBJ1-4; tentative D call: TRBD1 (5 bases). CDR1 SEHNR and CDR2 FQNEAQ come from the germline V gene (reference sequence). The CDR3 has 15 amino acids. The V gene lost 5 bases and the J gene lost 8 bases, with 18 bases spanning the gap. The CDR3 here is CASSPYGRGEEKLFF. The CDR3 DNA is TGTGCCAGCAGCCCTTACGGCCGGGGCGAAGAAAAACTGTTTTTT. Filled out from reference TRBV7-9 and TRBJ1-4, the complete variable domain reads DTGVSQNPRHKITKRGQNVTFRCDPISEHNRLYWYRQTLGQGPEFLTYFQNEAQLEKSRLLSDRFSAERPKGSFSTLEIQRTEQGDSAMYLCASSPYGRGEEKLFFGSGTQLSVL.

The chain is built from TRBV10-3 and TRBJ2-6, with D tentatively TRBD1 (5 bases). The V gene's germline CDR1 is ENHRY and CDR2 SYGVKD. The CDR3 is 16 amino acids. Trimming removed 2 bases from V and 0 bases from J, with 8 bases in between. In nucleotides, the CDR3 is TGTGCCATCAGTGAGCCGACAGTCTCTGGGGCCAACGTCCTGACTTTC. Translated, it gives CAISEPTVSGANVLTF.

There are many counts of this clonotype. V and J are TRBV20-1 and TRBJ2-7, with 8 nucleotides matching TRBD2. There are 15 residues in the CDR3. The V gene's germline CDR1 is DFQATT and CDR2 SNEGSKA (reference sequence). The trim removed 5 bases at V and 3 bases at J, leaving 12 bases unmatched. The CDR3 DNA sequence: TGCAGTGCTCCGGGGGGCCCGGGACTAGTCTACGAGCAGTACTTC. Translating gives CSAPGGPGLVYEQYF.

The rearrangement joins TRBV6-2 or TRBV6-3 to TRBJ2-7; D is perhaps TRBD2 (6 bases). V was shortened by 3 bases and J by 5 bases, with 14 bases between the two germline ends. CDR1 is MNHEY, CDR2 SVGEGT, per germline. This CDR3 region has 14 residues. In nucleotides, the CDR3 is TGTGCCAGCAGTTATAGGGATACGGGGGACGAGCAGTACTTC. The encoded protein is CASSYRDTGDEQYF.

In its sample, this clonotype was seen many times. V gene TRBV7-2 combines with J gene TRBJ2-5; D is undetermined. This CDR3 contains 14 residues. With 4 bases removed from V and 1 base from J, the gap between germline ends came to 10 bases. The V gene's germline CDR1 is SGHTA and CDR2 FQGNSA. CDR3 in amino acids: CASSSHSVQETQYF. As DNA, the CDR3 is TGTGCCAGCAGCTCCCACAGCGTCCAAGAGACCCAGTACTTC.

This clonotype turned up a few times. The rearrangement joins TRBV11-2 to TRBJ2-5, with 7 bases lining up with TRBD2. The length of the CDR3 is 14 residues. CDR1 is SGHAT and CDR2 is FQNNGV in the germline V gene. J was trimmed by 5 bases and V by 3 bases; bases with no gene match: 6. The CDR3 nucleotides are TGTGCCAGCAGCTTGACTAGCCCGGATGAGACCCAGTACTTC. Translation: CASSLTSPDETQYF.

The V and J genes are TRBV10-3 and TRBJ1-1; no reliable D call. Trimming shortened V by 4 bases and J by 0 bases, and 15 bases separated the two germline ends. Germline V lookup: CDR1 ENHRY, CDR2 SYGVKD. The CDR3 spans 16 residues. The CDR3 nucleotides read TGTGCCATCAGTGGTACAGAAGCAAACATGAACACTGAAGCTTTCTTT. Protein product: CAISGTEANMNTEAFF.

The CDR3: CASSQTPFRNNEQFF. In DNA, the CDR3 is TGCGCCAGCAGTCAAACGCCCTTCAGGAACAATGAGCAGTTCTTC. V usage is TRBV5-1 and J usage is TRBJ2-1, with unresolved D. The germline V gene encodes CDR1 SGHRS and CDR2 YFSETQ. This CDR3 is built from 15 residues. Trimming took off 5 bases at V and 5 bases at J, with 17 bases between the two ends. Full variable domain (outside the CDR3, taken from reference TRBV5-1 and TRBJ2-1): KAGVTQTPRYLIKTRGQQVTLSCSPISGHRSVSWYQQTPGQGLQFLFEYFSETQRNKGNFPGRFSGRQFSNSRSEMNVSTLELGDSALYLCASSQTPFRNNEQFFGPGTRLTVL.